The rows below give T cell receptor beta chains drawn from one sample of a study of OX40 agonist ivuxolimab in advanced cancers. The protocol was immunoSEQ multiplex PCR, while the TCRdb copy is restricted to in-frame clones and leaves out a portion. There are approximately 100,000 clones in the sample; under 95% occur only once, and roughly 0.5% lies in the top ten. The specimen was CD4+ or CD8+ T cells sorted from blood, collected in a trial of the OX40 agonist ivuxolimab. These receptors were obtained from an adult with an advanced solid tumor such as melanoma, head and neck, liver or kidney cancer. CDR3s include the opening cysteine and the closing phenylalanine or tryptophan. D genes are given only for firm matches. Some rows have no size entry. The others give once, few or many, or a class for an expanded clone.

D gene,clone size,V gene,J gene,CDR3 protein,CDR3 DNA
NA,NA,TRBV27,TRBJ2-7,CASSLGTVPYEQYF,TGTGCCAGCAGTTTAGGTACAGTACCCTACGAGCAGTACTTC
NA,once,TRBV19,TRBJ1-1,CASSSQTPNTEAFF,TGTGCCAGTAGCAGCCAGACACCTAACACTGAAGCTTTCTTT
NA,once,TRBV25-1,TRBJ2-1,CASSERVYNEQFF,TGTGCCAGCAGTGAACGGGTGTACAATGAGCAGTTCTTC
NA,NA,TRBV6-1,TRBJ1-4,CASSGSDWNNEKLFF,TGTGCCAGCAGTGGGTCGGACTGGAATAATGAAAAACTGTTTTTT
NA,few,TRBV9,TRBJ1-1,CASSEGFTTEAFF,TGTGCCAGCAGCGAGGGGTTTACCACTGAAGCTTTCTTT
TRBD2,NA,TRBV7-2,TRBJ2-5,CASSTRGVTSGRIQETQYF,TGTGCCAGCAGCACCCGGGGGGTTACTAGCGGGAGGATTCAAGAGACCCAGTACTTC
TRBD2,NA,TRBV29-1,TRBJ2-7,CSVVVSGSYEQYF,TGCAGCGTTGTTGTGAGCGGGAGTTACGAGCAGTACTTC
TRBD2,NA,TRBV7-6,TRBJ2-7,CASSSLGTSGAYEQYF,TGTGCCAGCAGCTCCCTAGGGACTAGCGGGGCCTACGAGCAGTACTTC
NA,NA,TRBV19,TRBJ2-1,CASKVQGGYNEQFF,TGTGCCAGTAAGGTGCAGGGGGGCTACAATGAGCAGTTCTTC
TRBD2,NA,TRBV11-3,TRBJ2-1,CASSLALLAGGYEQFF,TGTGCCAGCAGCTTAGCCTTACTAGCGGGGGGTTATGAGCAGTTCTTC
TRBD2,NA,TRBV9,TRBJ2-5,CASSRKPLGGSLQETQYF,TGTGCCAGCAGCCGAAAACCTCTGGGCGGGAGCCTTCAAGAGACCCAGTACTTC
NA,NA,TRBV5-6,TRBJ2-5,CASRQRVLQETQYF,TGTGCCAGCAGACAACGGGTACTACAAGAGACCCAGTACTTC
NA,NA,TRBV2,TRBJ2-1,CASSKERTATEQFF,TGTGCCAGCAGTAAGGAGCGGACCGCCACTGAGCAGTTCTTC
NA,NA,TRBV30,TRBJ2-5,CAWSRETQYF,TGTGCCTGGAGTCGGGAGACCCAGTACTTC
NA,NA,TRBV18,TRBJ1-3,CASSPDTSGNTIYF,TGTGCCAGCTCACCGGATACCTCTGGAAACACCATATATTTT
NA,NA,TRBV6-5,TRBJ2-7,CASSVSGQYEQYF,TGTGCCAGCAGTGTCAGTGGACAGTACGAGCAGTACTTC
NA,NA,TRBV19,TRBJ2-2,CASSRVGRGTGELFF,TGTGCCAGTAGTCGGGTTGGCAGGGGCACCGGGGAGCTGTTTTTT
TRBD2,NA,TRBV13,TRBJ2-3,CASSSLAGGRDTQYF,TGTGCCAGCAGCTCCCTAGCGGGGGGGCGGGATACGCAGTATTTT
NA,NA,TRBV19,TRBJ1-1,CASKGPPGRRDTEAFF,TGTGCCAGTAAGGGTCCCCCGGGGCGCCGGGACACTGAAGCTTTCTTT
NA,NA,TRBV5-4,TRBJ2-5,CASSTDPSQETQYF,TGTGCCAGCAGCACTGATCCCTCGCAAGAGACCCAGTACTTC
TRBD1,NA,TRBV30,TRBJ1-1,CAWSAGRDRVSVF,TGTGCCTGGAGTGCTGGGAGAGACAGGGTTTCGGTTTTT
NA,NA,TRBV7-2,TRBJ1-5,CASSLPQSGGGQPQHF,TGTGCCAGCAGCTTACCCCAGAGCGGAGGGGGTCAGCCCCAGCATTTT
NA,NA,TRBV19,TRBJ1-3,CASSPRGRGSGNTIYF,TGTGCCAGTAGTCCCCGTGGTAGGGGCTCTGGAAACACCATATATTTT